These 7 T cell receptor beta chains originate from one sample sequenced in a study of siplizumab effects on memory and regulatory T cells. Assay used: immunoSEQ multiplex PCR; TCRdb lists only in-frame clones, some missing. The table records 70,000 to 95,000 clones, under 95% of them present only once. Input material: CD8+ T cells sorted from blood. These receptors all come from a human donor in good health.

This clone was counted a single time. The gene calls are TRBV19 and TRBJ1-2, with 8 positions matching TRBD1. This CDR3 contains 13 residues. Trimming cost V 5 bases and J 4 bases; bases outside gene matches: 3. CDR1 and CDR2 (germline): LNHDA, SQIVND (reference sequence). This CDR3 is CASSSGQGYGYTF. The CDR3 DNA follows: TGTGCCAGTAGTTCCGGACAGGGCTATGGCTACACCTTC. Full variable domain (rest looked up from reference TRBV19 and TRBJ1-2): DGGITQSPKYLFRKEGQNVTLSCEQNLNHDAMYWYRQDPGQGLRLIYYSQIVNDFQKGDIAEGYSVSREKKESFPLTVTSAQKNPTAFYLCASSSGQGYGYTFGSGTRLTVV.

The V call is TRBV9, the J call TRBJ2-3; possible D gene TRBD2, 6 bases. Trimming took off 3 bases at V and 0 bases at J, with 8 bases between the two ends. The CDR3 has 14 residues. Germline CDR1 SGDLS, CDR2 YYNGEE. The CDR3 protein is CASSGGASTDTQYF. CDR3 nucleotides: TGTGCCAGCAGCGGCGGGGCTAGCACAGATACGCAGTATTTT. The full variable domain, rest sourced from reference TRBV9 and TRBJ2-3, is DSGVTQTPKHLITATGQRVTLRCSPRSGDLSVYWYQQSLDQGLQFLIQYYNGEERAKGNILERFSAQQFPDLHSELNLSSLELGDSALYFCASSGGASTDTQYFGPGTRLTVL.

V usage is TRBV6-5 and J usage is TRBJ2-5; unclear D gene. The CDR3 runs 11 residues. CDR1 and CDR2 (germline): MNHEY, SVGAGI. V lost 9 bases and J lost 4, with 9 bases in between. The CDR3 reads CASMARETQYF. CDR3 coding DNA: TGTGCCAGTATGGCACGAGAGACCCAGTACTTC.

This rearrangement joins TRBV4-1 to TRBJ2-1, with a possible D match to TRBD2 (7 bases). Germline-derived CDR1 and CDR2 are MGHRA and YSYEKL. This CDR3 region has 16 residues. V was cut by 4 bases and J by 7 bases, with 20 bases left in between. This CDR3 reads CASSPQVGGAGNEQFF. The CDR3 DNA reads TGCGCCAGCAGCCCTCAAGTGGGGGGGGCAGGTAATGAGCAGTTCTTC.

This clone appeared once. The chain's CDR3 is CASSIGWTEALEQYF. CDR3 in DNA: TGTGCCAGTAGTATCGGATGGACCGAGGCGCTCGAGCAGTACTTC. The V gene is TRBV19, the J gene TRBJ2-7, with no clear D. The germline V gene has CDR1 LNHDA and CDR2 SQIVND (reference sequence). Trimming stripped 3 bases from V and 6 bases from J, with 18 bases between. The CDR3 spans 15 residues.

V usage is TRBV28 and J usage is TRBJ2-7; maybe TRBD1 (6 bases). Trimming removed 7 bases at V and 3 bases at J, with 16 bases between. Germline V gene data show CDR1 as MDHEN and CDR2 as SYDVKM. This CDR3 has 14 amino acids. This chain's CDR3 is CASTLGGQHYEQYF. CDR3 in DNA: TGTGCCAGCACACTTGGCGGACAGCACTACGAGCAGTACTTC. Variable domain in full (rest from reference TRBV28 and TRBJ2-7): DVKVTQSSRYLVKRTGEKVFLECVQDMDHENMFWYRQDPGLGLRLIYFSYDVKMKEKGDIPEGYSVSREKKERFSLILESASTNQTSMYLCASTLGGQHYEQYFGPGTRLTVT.

This clone was seen only once. The chain recombines TRBV9 with TRBJ2-1; 13 bases map to TRBD2. V lost 4 bases and J lost 4; bases outside the gene matches: 5. Germline V gene data show CDR1 as SGDLS and CDR2 as YYNGEE. The length of the CDR3 is 16 residues. In nucleotides, the CDR3 is TGTGCCAGCAGCCCGTCGGGACTAGCGGGATACAATGAGCAGTTCTTC. Its translation is CASSPSGLAGYNEQFF.